Presented here are 12 T cell receptor beta chains from one specimen sequenced in a study of OX40 agonist ivuxolimab in advanced cancers. Clones were sequenced by immunoSEQ multiplex PCR, and TCRdb holds only the in-frame ones, with some missing. The sample yields around 80,000 clones, around 94% seen once. The specimen comprised CD4+ or CD8+ T cells sorted from blood, sampled in a trial of the OX40 agonist ivuxolimab. These TCRs come from an adult with an advanced solid tumor such as melanoma, head and neck, liver or kidney cancer.

The gene calls are TRBV9 and TRBJ1-2; D is perhaps TRBD1 (5 bases). This CDR3 spans 15 amino acids. V lost 7 bases to trimming and J lost 8 bases, with 24 bases between them. From germline, CDR1 is SGDLS and CDR2 YYNGEE. The CDR3, as DNA: TGTGCCAGCGGGGGAACCGGGCCGCTTCTGCGAGGCTACACCTTC. It yields the protein CASGGTGPLLRGYTF. Full variable domain (missing parts from reference TRBV9 and TRBJ1-2): DSGVTQTPKHLITATGQRVTLRCSPRSGDLSVYWYQQSLDQGLQFLIQYYNGEERAKGNILERFSAQQFPDLHSELNLSSLELGDSALYFCASGGTGPLLRGYTFGSGTRLTVV.

The V call is TRBV13, the J call TRBJ2-7; TRBD1 agrees at 9 bases. This CDR3 is 15 amino acids long. With 3 bases clipped from V and 2 bases from J, the junction kept 5 bases outside the gene matches. Germline CDR1 is PRHDT and CDR2 is FYEKMQ (reference sequence). This chain's CDR3 is CASSFRQGGAYEQYF. The DNA of the CDR3 is TGTGCCAGCAGCTTCAGACAGGGGGGTGCCTACGAGCAGTACTTC. Drawing the rest from reference TRBV13 and TRBJ2-7, the complete variable domain is AAGVIQSPRHLIKEKRETATLKCYPIPRHDTVYWYQQGPGQDPQFLISFYEKMQSDKGSIPDRFSAQQFSDYHSELNMSSLELGDSALYFCASSFRQGGAYEQYFGPGTRLTVT.

The rearrangement uses TRBV7-9 and TRBJ2-3; TRBD2 matches at 8 bases. The CDR3 totals 18 residues. After removal of 3 bases from V and 1 base from J, the junction contained 12 bases not matched to a gene. The V gene's germline CDR1 is SEHNR and CDR2 FQNEAQ (reference sequence). The CDR3 sequence: CASSLGRTTSARTDTQYF. The CDR3 coding sequence is TGTGCCAGCAGCTTGGGGAGAACGACTAGCGCCCGCACAGATACGCAGTATTTT.

This sequence joins TRBV11-2 and TRBJ1-1; D is undetermined. Trimming left V 0 bases short and J 1 base short, with 9 bases between. CDR3 size: 15 residues. Germline V gene lookup returns CDR1 SGHAT and CDR2 FQNNGV. CDR3 loop: CASSLDGHKNTEAFF. CDR3 nucleotide sequence: TGTGCCAGCAGCTTAGACGGGCACAAGAACACTGAAGCTTTCTTT.

The J gene is TRBJ2-3, the V gene TRBV7-6; D is possibly TRBD2 (7 bases). In germline, CDR1 is SGHVS, CDR2 FNYEAQ. Trimming shortened V by 0 bases and J by 2 bases, and 12 bases separated the two germline ends. CDR3 length: 16 amino acids. The CDR3 region is CASSLASGGVTDTQYF. CDR3 coding DNA: TGTGCCAGCAGCTTAGCGTCGGGGGGCGTCACAGATACGCAGTATTTT.

This clone was recorded a few times. V gene TRBV11-2 combines with J gene TRBJ1-1; unclear D gene. This CDR3 is built from 15 residues. V lost 4 bases to trimming and J lost 1 base, with 13 bases between them. Germline V lookup: CDR1 SGHAT, CDR2 FQNNGV. CDR3 residues: CASSYIVGRNTEAFF. In DNA form, the CDR3 reads TGTGCCAGCAGCTATATCGTAGGGCGGAACACTGAAGCTTTCTTT.

The chain recombines TRBV7-8 with TRBJ2-7; D is perhaps TRBD1 (5 bases). The CDR3 consists of 14 residues. V was trimmed by 4 bases and J by 2 bases, leaving 12 bases between them. CDR1 SGHVS and CDR2 FQNEAQ come from the germline V gene. This CDR3 reads CASSSKGSTYEQYF. The CDR3 coding sequence is TGTGCCAGCAGCTCTAAGGGGTCCACCTACGAGCAGTACTTC.

This clone was picked up one time. The J gene is TRBJ2-5, the V gene TRBV19; D is ambiguous. Germline V gene sequence: CDR1 LNHDA, CDR2 SQIVND (reference sequence). The ends were cut back, 2 bases at V and 5 bases at J, with 6 bases in the middle. The CDR3 sequence is 12 residues long. CDR3 amino acids: CASSIIGETQYF. The CDR3 nucleotides are TGTGCCAGTAGTATAATCGGGGAGACCCAGTACTTC.

The chain recombines TRBV10-3 with TRBJ2-5, with 9 bases identical to TRBD2. Germline V gene lookup returns CDR1 ENHRY and CDR2 SYGVKD. The CDR3 runs to 16 residues. The V gene end was trimmed by 2 bases and the J gene end by 4 bases; junction bases not matched to a gene: 8. CDR3 bases: TGTGCCATCAGTGAGGAACCCGCACTAGCGGGAGAGACCCAGTACTTC. It specifies CAISEEPALAGETQYF.

The chain has TRBV5-5 and TRBJ2-1, with TRBD1 matching over 7 bases. This CDR3 is built from 16 residues. J lost 0 bases, V lost 3 bases, and 6 bases had no gene match. Germline V gene data show CDR1 as SGHKS and CDR2 as YYEKEE (reference sequence). The CDR3 bases are TGTGCCAGCAGCTCCCCGGGACAGAGCTCCTACAATGAGCAGTTCTTC. Protein sequence: CASSSPGQSSYNEQFF.

This rearrangement joins TRBV27 to TRBJ2-7, with a tentative D call TRBD2 (7 bases). Trimming stripped 2 bases from V and 3 bases from J, with 11 bases between. This CDR3 comprises 14 residues. The germline V gene encodes CDR1 MNHEY and CDR2 SMNVEV (reference sequence). The CDR3 sequence: CASSLRGGLYEQYF. The CDR3, as DNA: TGTGCCAGCAGTTTAAGGGGGGGCCTCTACGAGCAGTACTTC.

The chain combines TRBV2 with TRBJ2-7, with D perhaps being TRBD1 or TRBD2 (5 bases each). Trimming took 8 bases from V and 2 from J, leaving 13 bases between them. CDR3 size: 13 residues. The germline CDR1 and CDR2 sequences are SNHLY and FYNNEI. This CDR3 reads CASLGDAAYEQYF. CDR3 DNA sequence: TGTGCCAGCCTGGGGGACGCGGCCTACGAGCAGTACTTC.